Below, 26 T cell receptor beta chains from the same sample are listed, as sequenced in a study of T cells in tuberculosis. Sequenced by immunoSEQ multiplex PCR; TCRdb stores in-frame clones only, minus some. Among 25,000 to 35,000 clones listed, roughly 95% were seen once. Sample: PBMCs. All receptors come from a donor between 10 and 35 years old with latent tuberculosis or without tuberculosis infection.

This chain uses TRBV5-5 with TRBJ2-7; 9 bases are a match to TRBD1. The CDR3 has 15 amino acids. In germline, CDR1 is SGHKS, CDR2 YYEKEE (reference sequence). J lost 7 bases, V lost 5 bases, and 13 bases had no gene match. The CDR3 loop reads CASRDPGTGKREQYF. CDR3 nucleotides: TGTGCCAGCAGGGACCCCGGGACAGGGAAGAGAGAGCAGTACTTC.

The V and J genes are TRBV7-2 and TRBJ1-2, with no clear D. The germline V gene encodes CDR1 SGHTA and CDR2 FQGNSA. CDR3 length equals 15 residues. Trimming left V 5 bases short and J 4 bases short, with 17 bases between. CDR3 amino acids: CASSPAEVRGYGYTF. The CDR3 DNA reads as TGTGCCAGCAGCCCTGCGGAGGTTCGAGGCTATGGCTACACCTTC. Filled out from reference TRBV7-2 and TRBJ1-2, the complete variable domain reads GAGVSQSPSNKVTEKGKDVELRCDPISGHTALYWYRQSLGQGLEFLIYFQGNSAPDKSGLPSDRFSAERTGGSVSTLTIQRTQQEDSAVYLCASSPAEVRGYGYTFGSGTRLTVV.

The DNA for the CDR3 is TGTGCCAGCAGACTGTACAATGAGCAGTTCTTC. Amino acids: CASRLYNEQFF. The chain uses TRBV7-3 and TRBJ2-1; D unresolved. The V gene lost 6 bases and the J gene lost 4 bases, with 4 bases spanning the gap. Germline-derived CDR1 and CDR2 are SGHTA and FQGTGA. The CDR3 covers 11 residues.

The rearrangement joins TRBV28 to TRBJ2-1, with D tentatively TRBD2 (6 bases). V was clipped by 7 bases and J by 9 bases, with 19 bases between them. Germline CDR1 MDHEN, CDR2 SYDVKM. This CDR3 spans 14 amino acids. This CDR3 reads CASNPGGVGREQFF. CDR3 sequence (DNA): TGTGCCAGCAACCCCGGAGGGGTAGGGCGTGAGCAGTTCTTC.

The V gene is TRBV29-1, the J gene TRBJ2-5; 14 positions match TRBD2. CDR1 is SQVTM, CDR2 ANQGSEA, per germline. The CDR3 has 16 residues. After removal of 4 bases from V and 2 bases from J, the junction contained 6 bases not matched to a gene. The CDR3 loop is CSVGGTSGSGQETQYF. CDR3 nucleotide sequence: TGCAGCGTTGGCGGGACTAGCGGGAGTGGGCAAGAGACCCAGTACTTC.

V and J are TRBV27 and TRBJ2-2; D is ambiguous. CDR1 MNHEY and CDR2 SMNVEV come from the germline V gene (reference sequence). The ends were cut back, 3 bases at V and 0 bases at J, with 11 bases in the middle. The CDR3 has 16 amino acids. CDR3 protein: CASSFPNLANTGELFF. As DNA, the CDR3 is TGTGCCAGCAGTTTCCCTAACCTCGCGAACACCGGGGAGCTGTTTTTT.

The genes are TRBV25-1 and TRBJ2-7; D is uncertain. The CDR3 totals 13 residues. Germline values: CDR1 MGHDK, CDR2 SYGVNS. With 2 bases removed from V and 5 bases from J, the gap between germline ends came to 10 bases. CDR3 amino acids: CASSEGLENEQYF. The CDR3 nucleotides are TGTGCCAGCAGTGAAGGCCTAGAGAACGAGCAGTACTTC.

The chain combines TRBV4-2 with TRBJ2-4, with 10 bases matching TRBD2. V shed 3 bases and J 6 bases; nucleotides not matched to a gene: 5. Per the germline V gene, CDR1 is LGHNA and CDR2 is YNFKEQ. This CDR3 has 15 residues. CDR3 bases: TGTGCCAGCAGCCAGACACCTAGCGGGGGAAACATTCAGTACTTC. It codes for CASSQTPSGGNIQYF.

The J gene is TRBJ1-1, the V gene TRBV15, with D tentatively TRBD1 (6 bases). Germline assignment: CDR1 LNHNV and CDR2 YYDKDF (reference sequence). This CDR3 is 17 amino acids long. The germline V and J ends were trimmed by 4 bases and 4 bases, with 22 bases remaining between them. CDR3: CATSTDRFSRLSTEAFF. The DNA for the CDR3 is TGTGCCACCAGCACCGACAGGTTTTCCCGCCTGAGCACTGAAGCTTTCTTT.

The chain employs TRBV4-1 and TRBJ2-1; D gene uncertain. Trimming shortened V by 0 bases and J by 8 bases, and 8 bases separated the two germline ends. This CDR3 spans 13 amino acids. The germline gives CDR1 MGHRA, CDR2 YSYEKL. The DNA for the CDR3 is TGCGCCAGCAGCCAAGATTACATGGATGAGCAGTTCTTC. The encoded protein is CASSQDYMDEQFF.

The chain recombines TRBV25-1 with TRBJ2-7; TRBD1 aligns across 7 bases. The CDR3 has 15 residues. CDR1 is MGHDK, CDR2 SYGVNS, per germline. V lost 1 base, J lost 3 bases, and 6 bases stayed unmatched. The CDR3 protein is CASSEFTGALYEQYF. CDR3 nucleotide sequence: TGTGCCAGCAGTGAATTCACAGGGGCCCTCTACGAGCAGTACTTC.

The J gene is TRBJ2-1, the V gene TRBV5-6, with D tentatively TRBD2 (6 bases). Germline CDR1 and CDR2: SGHDT and YYEEEE. Trimming took 5 bases from V and 0 from J, leaving 21 bases between them. This CDR3 has 18 amino acids. CDR3 region: CASRGGSTRHLSYNEQFF. The CDR3 DNA follows: TGTGCCAGCAGGGGAGGATCCACGCGTCATCTCTCCTACAATGAGCAGTTCTTC. The full variable domain, completed using reference TRBV5-6 and TRBJ2-1, is DAGVTQSPTHLIKTRGQQVTLRCSPKSGHDTVSWYQQALGQGPQFIFQYYEEEERQRGNFPDRFSGHQFPNYSSELNVNALLLGDSALYLCASRGGSTRHLSYNEQFFGPGTRLTVL.

CDR3 coding DNA: TGTGCCAGTAGTATAGGTACAGGGCCTAACTATGGCTACACCTTC. It encodes CASSIGTGPNYGYTF. The genes are TRBV19 and TRBJ1-2; D may be TRBD1 (6 bases). Germline CDR1 reads LNHDA; CDR2 reads SQIVND (reference sequence). The V and J ends lost 1 base and 0 bases respectively, with 9 bases between them. There are 15 residues in the CDR3. The whole variable domain, filled in from reference TRBV19 and TRBJ1-2, reads DGGITQSPKYLFRKEGQNVTLSCEQNLNHDAMYWYRQDPGQGLRLIYYSQIVNDFQKGDIAEGYSVSREKKESFPLTVTSAQKNPTAFYLCASSIGTGPNYGYTFGSGTRLTVV.

This chain joins TRBV7-9 and TRBJ2-5; 7 bases agree with TRBD1. The J segment lost 4 bases and the V segment lost 5 bases, leaving 7 bases of the junction unmatched. This CDR3 comprises 14 residues. Germline CDR1 and CDR2: SEHNR and FQNEAQ (reference sequence). Written as DNA, the CDR3 is TGTGCCAGCAGCACCGGGACAGAACCAGAGACCCAGTACTTC. This translates into CASSTGTEPETQYF.

The V and J genes are TRBV6-5 and TRBJ2-2; 8 nucleotides line up with TRBD1. The CDR3 is made up of 15 amino acids. The V segment lost 6 bases and the J segment 6 bases; nucleotides outside the gene matches: 9. CDR1 MNHEY and CDR2 SVGAGI come from the germline V gene. The CDR3, as DNA: TGTGCCAGCAGGCCGGGACAGGCAGGGGCCGGGGAGCTGTTTTTT. Encoded protein: CASRPGQAGAGELFF.

The genes are TRBV7-8 and TRBJ1-4; no reliable D call. Looked up from germline, CDR1 is SGHVS and CDR2 is FQNEAQ. V lost 5 bases and J 12 bases, leaving 19 bases between the germline ends. The CDR3 totals 14 residues. The CDR3 nucleotides are TGTGCCAGCAGCCCGAATGCAATGGTATCGGAACTGTTTTTT. Translating gives CASSPNAMVSELFF.

The V call is TRBV4-1, the J call TRBJ2-1; D call uncertain. The CDR3 totals 13 residues. Germline V CDR1 and CDR2: MGHRA, YSYEKL. V was clipped by 0 bases and J by 5 bases, with 5 bases between them. CDR3 region: CASSQETDNEQFF. For the CDR3, the DNA is TGCGCCAGCAGCCAAGAAACTGACAATGAGCAGTTCTTC.

The rearrangement uses TRBV9 and TRBJ1-1, with D maybe TRBD1 (5 bases). The CDR3 extends over 14 amino acids. CDR1 and CDR2 (germline): SGDLS, YYNGEE. V shed 4 bases and J shed 5 bases, with 15 bases lying between them. In nucleotides, the CDR3 is TGTGCCAGCAGCCCCGCGGGGGGGTTGACTGAAGCTTTCTTT. As protein: CASSPAGGLTEAFF.

The chain employs TRBV5-1 and TRBJ1-2, with 8 positions matching TRBD1. This CDR3 contains 15 residues. Germline values: CDR1 SGHRS, CDR2 YFSETQ. V was pared by 0 bases and J by 8 bases, with 9 bases of the junction left unmatched. The CDR3 nucleotides read TGCGCCAGCAGCTTGGCCAGGACAGGGCAAGGAGGCTACACCTTC. Amino acids: CASSLARTGQGGYTF.

V usage is TRBV20-1 and J usage is TRBJ1-1; D gene ambiguous. This CDR3 is 11 amino acids long. Germline values: CDR1 DFQATT, CDR2 SNEGSKA (reference sequence). The V and J ends lost 5 bases and 11 bases respectively, with 15 bases between them. In nucleotides, the CDR3 is TGCAGTGCTTTTGCGTTCCCCGGGGCTTTCTTT. Amino acids: CSAFAFPGAFF.

The chain combines TRBV30 with TRBJ1-1; D might be TRBD1 (6 bases). V lost 1 base, J lost 0 bases, and 9 bases lay in between. In germline, CDR1 is GTSNPN, CDR2 SVGIG (reference sequence). The CDR3 sequence is 14 residues long. The CDR3 here is CAWSGTALNTEAFF. The CDR3 nucleotides are TGTGCCTGGAGTGGGACAGCCCTGAACACTGAAGCTTTCTTT.

The chain uses TRBV27 and TRBJ1-6; D is undetermined. CDR3 size: 14 residues. Trimming removed 5 bases at V and 2 bases at J, with 7 bases between. Germline V gene lookup returns CDR1 MNHEY and CDR2 SMNVEV (reference sequence). The CDR3 DNA reads as TGTGCCAGCAGTCTGACTCCCTATAATTCACCCCTCCACTTT. Its translation is CASSLTPYNSPLHF.

The genes are TRBV5-1 and TRBJ2-5; the match to TRBD2 covers 11 bases. V lost 1 base to trimming and J lost 5 bases; unmatched junction nucleotides: 7. The CDR3 covers 16 residues. Germline values: CDR1 SGHRS, CDR2 YFSETQ. CDR3 region: CASSLRVAGGLETQYF. CDR3 sequence (DNA): TGCGCCAGCAGCTTGAGGGTAGCGGGGGGGCTTGAGACCCAGTACTTC. The complete variable domain, with remaining parts taken from reference TRBV5-1 and TRBJ2-5, reads KAGVTQTPRYLIKTRGQQVTLSCSPISGHRSVSWYQQTPGQGLQFLFEYFSETQRNKGNFPGRFSGRQFSNSRSEMNVSTLELGDSALYLCASSLRVAGGLETQYFGPGTRLLVL.

V usage is TRBV9 and J usage is TRBJ2-5; D unresolved. Germline V gene data show CDR1 as SGDLS and CDR2 as YYNGEE. The CDR3 is made up of 15 amino acids. The germline V and J ends were trimmed by 0 bases and 2 bases, with 11 bases remaining between them. The CDR3 nucleotides read TGTGCCAGCAGCGTAGATGAGACACCTCAAGAGACCCAGTACTTC. Its protein is CASSVDETPQETQYF.

The chain's CDR3 is CASSPARTAQGTIYF. CDR3 DNA sequence: TGTGCCAGCAGCCCGGCGAGGACAGCTCAGGGCACCATATATTTT. The V gene is TRBV7-6, the J gene TRBJ1-3; possible D gene TRBD1, 6 bases. CDR3 length equals 15 residues. The V gene lost 5 bases and the J gene lost 9 bases, with 20 bases spanning the gap. Per germline, CDR1 SGHVS and CDR2 FNYEAQ.

J is TRBJ2-2 and V is TRBV5-1; 14 nucleotides agree with TRBD2. The CDR3 contains 17 residues. J gave up 4 bases and V 7 bases, and 9 bases lay outside the gene matches. CDR1 and CDR2 from the germline V gene are SGHRS and YFSETQ. The CDR3: CASSRLAGGPSTGELFF. The CDR3 DNA reads TGCGCCAGCTCTCGACTAGCGGGAGGGCCGAGCACCGGGGAGCTGTTTTTT.